This TCR beta chain was documented in a study of T cells expressing NK-cell markers. Germline V gives CDR1 LNHDA, CDR2 SQIVND (reference sequence). The CDR3 runs 12 residues. TCRdb reprocessed the 5' RACE reads, with one entry per CDR3 protein and no DNA. The data include 150,000 or so distinct CDR3 sequences; the top ten clones carry around 37%. The specimen sequenced was blood T cells: a sorted CD56 or NKG2C T cell subset, CD4+ or CD8+ T cells, or bulk PBMC T cells (not recorded which). This TCR was recovered from a woman aged 50 to 60 in good health. This sequence joins TRBV19 and TRBJ2-3. CDR3 region: CASSIGRDTQYF.